The rows below give T cell receptor beta chains drawn from one sample of a study of a mutant IDH1 vaccine in newly diagnosed glioma. Antigens of these TCRs are unknown. Sequenced by immunoSEQ multiplex PCR; TCRdb stores in-frame clones only, minus some. This table has 25,000 to 30,000 clones, 80% to 85% appearing once. Here the sequenced sample was PBMCs, taken from a glioma patient whose treatment included an IDH1 peptide vaccine. The receptors originated from a woman in her 30s with glioma. Both conserved end residues are part of each CDR3. The order of the fields is D gene, clone size, V gene, J gene, CDR3 DNA, CDR3 protein. A D gene is named only where the DNA matches it firmly. Size tells how often a clone was seen (once, few, many) or the class of an expanded clone, and some rows leave it out.

NA	NA	TRBV13	TRBJ2-3	TGTGCCAGCAGCCCCCACGGGGATACGCAGTATTTT	CASSPHGDTQYF
NA	NA	TRBV7-8	TRBJ2-7	TGTGCCAGCAGCCAGCAGATCGGGTCCTACGAGCAGTACTTC	CASSQQIGSYEQYF
TRBD1	NA	TRBV25-1	TRBJ1-2	TGTGCCAGCAGGGGGCAGGGGGAAGGAGCTAACTATGGCTACACCTTC	CASRGQGEGANYGYTF
NA	NA	TRBV5-1	TRBJ1-2	TGCGCCAGCAGTAGTGAGGGTTATGGCTACACCTTC	CASSSEGYGYTF
NA	NA	TRBV1	TRBJ2-7	TGCACCAGCAGCCAAGAGGGCGCCGTGGAATACTACGAGCAGTACTTC	CTSSQEGAVEYYEQYF
NA	medium-sized	TRBV13	TRBJ1-1	TGTGCCAGCAGCTTAGAGGGGGAGGGGAACACTGAAGCTTTCTTT	CASSLEGEGNTEAFF
TRBD1	NA	TRBV25-1	TRBJ2-4	TGTGCCAGCAGTGCCCCTTCCGGACAGGGAGGTAACATTCAGTACTTC	CASSAPSGQGGNIQYF
TRBD2	NA	TRBV7-2	TRBJ2-3	TGTGCCAGCAGCCCTGGACTAGCCAGAGGAGATACGCAGTATTTT	CASSPGLARGDTQYF
TRBD1	once	TRBV2	TRBJ1-2	TGTGCCAGCGGGGGGACAGGGGGCTACACCTTC	CASGGTGGYTF
NA	NA	TRBV27	TRBJ1-2	TGTGCCAGCAAACTCCGGACGGGTAACTATGGCTACACCTTC	CASKLRTGNYGYTF
NA	NA	TRBV25-1	TRBJ1-2	TGTGCCAGCAGTGTAGCGGGGAACTATGGCTACACCTTC	CASSVAGNYGYTF
TRBD1	NA	TRBV10-3	TRBJ1-2	TGTGCCATCAGCGATGACAGGGCGCCTTTAGATGGCTACACCTTC	CAISDDRAPLDGYTF
TRBD2	NA	TRBV5-8	TRBJ2-5	TGTGCCAGCAGCTTAGGTCCGACTAGCGGGGGCCTCCAAGAGACCCAGTACTTC	CASSLGPTSGGLQETQYF
NA	NA	TRBV5-4	TRBJ1-3	TGTGCCAGCAGCCGCGAAAACACCATATATTTT	CASSRENTIYF
NA	NA	TRBV7-9	TRBJ1-2	TGTGCCAGCAGCTCCGCGGGGGCGACGGCGAGCTATGGCTACACCTTC	CASSSAGATASYGYTF
NA	NA	TRBV27	TRBJ1-5	TGTGCCAGCAGTTACGCATACAGGGGCAATCAGCCCCAGCATTTT	CASSYAYRGNQPQHF
NA	NA	TRBV19	TRBJ1-1	TGTGCCACCGGGACGGGTGAGGGCACCCATAAGAACACTGAAGCTTTCTTT	CATGTGEGTHKNTEAFF